One sample yielded the 18 T cell receptor beta chains listed below, sequenced in a study of blood T cell repertoires in COVID-19. Some clones are missing from TCRdb's copy, which holds only in-frame ones; the method was immunoSEQ multiplex PCR. The table lists 52,000 or so clones, 70% to 85% of them singletons. The specimen was peripheral blood. The receptors were sampled from a man in his 70s with active COVID-19.

This clone occurred a few times. V usage is TRBV15 and J usage is TRBJ2-5, with 15 bases that match TRBD2. With 7 bases clipped from V and 2 bases from J, the junction kept 8 bases outside the gene matches. This CDR3 is 17 amino acids long. The germline gives CDR1 LNHNV, CDR2 YYDKDF (reference sequence). CDR3 loop: CATTGGLAGGPQETQYF. For the CDR3, the DNA is TGTGCCACCACCGGCGGACTAGCGGGAGGGCCACAAGAGACCCAGTACTTC. Variable domain in full (rest from reference TRBV15 and TRBJ2-5): DAMVIQNPRYQVTQFGKPVTLSCSQTLNHNVMYWYQQKSSQAPKLLFHYYDKDFNNEADTPDNFQSRRPNTSFCFLDIRSPGLGDTAMYLCATTGGLAGGPQETQYFGPGTRLLVL.

This sequence joins TRBV5-5 and TRBJ1-2, with 10 bases that match TRBD1. This CDR3 region has 14 residues. Germline-derived CDR1 and CDR2 are SGHKS and YYEKEE (reference sequence). Unmatched junction bases numbered 2, after V lost 4 bases and J lost 2 bases. CDR3 sequence reads: CASSPGQGNYGYTF. CDR3 bases: TGTGCCAGCAGCCCGGGACAGGGGAACTATGGCTACACCTTC.

The rearrangement links TRBV29-1 to TRBJ2-1; 9 bases are shared with TRBD2. V was pared by 8 bases and J by 4 bases, with 15 bases of the junction left unmatched. The CDR3 runs to 16 residues. Per the germline V gene, CDR1 is SQVTM and CDR2 is ANQGSEA. The CDR3 DNA sequence: TGCAGCTCGACTAGCGGATACACGAGCCCTTACAATGAGCAGTTCTTC. Protein product: CSSTSGYTSPYNEQFF.

The chain recombines TRBV2 with TRBJ2-1; 7 positions agree with TRBD1. With V trimmed by 7 bases and J by 5 bases, 14 bases remained unmatched. The germline V gene has CDR1 SNHLY and CDR2 FYNNEI. This CDR3 contains 16 residues. CDR3 DNA: TGTGCCAGCACCAAGACAGGGCTTGAGCTTAACAATGAGCAGTTCTTC. This translates into CASTKTGLELNNEQFF.

The table lists this clone with a few counts. This sequence joins TRBV9 and TRBJ2-7; 8 bases align to TRBD1. Germline V lookup: CDR1 SGDLS, CDR2 YYNGEE. The CDR3 spans 15 residues. V lost 3 bases and J lost 5; bases outside the gene matches: 10. As DNA, the CDR3 is TGTGCCAGCAGCGCCCAGACAGGGGAACTAGACGAGCAGTACTTC. Encoded protein: CASSAQTGELDEQYF.

This chain connects TRBV14 to TRBJ2-1, with TRBD2 matching over 13 bases. The CDR3 sequence is 16 residues long. With 0 bases clipped from V and 7 bases from J, the junction kept 3 bases outside the gene matches. Germline values: CDR1 SGHDN, CDR2 FVKESK. Here the CDR3 DNA reads TGTGCCAGCAGCCAAGATACTAGCGGGAGGGCTAATGAGCAGTTCTTC. Translating it yields CASSQDTSGRANEQFF.

The chain uses TRBV4-3 and TRBJ1-4; D unresolved. Between the trimmed V and J ends, which lost 1 base and 5 bases, there was a span of 14 bases. The germline CDR1 and CDR2 sequences are LGHNA and YSLEER. This CDR3 has 16 residues. CDR3 region: CASSQVHEGLNEKLFF. DNA of the CDR3: TGCGCCAGCAGCCAAGTGCACGAGGGTTTGAATGAAAAACTGTTTTTT.

V usage is TRBV6-6 and J usage is TRBJ2-5; 7 bases are shared with TRBD2. Germline V lookup: CDR1 MNHNY, CDR2 SVGAGI (reference sequence). The CDR3 spans 16 residues. V trimming: 7 bases; J trimming: 5 bases; junction bases outside the gene matches: 16. The CDR3 coding sequence is TGTGCCAGCAACACATATCGGACTAGTTTTTCGGAGACCCAGTACTTC. Amino acids: CASNTYRTSFSETQYF.

This sequence joins TRBV5-6 and TRBJ2-1; 9 positions agree with TRBD2. There are 14 residues in the CDR3. J lost 9 bases, V lost 1 base, and 5 bases had no gene match. CDR1 and CDR2 (germline): SGHDT, YYEEEE. The CDR3 here is CASSLWGTSSEQFF. The CDR3 DNA reads as TGTGCCAGCAGCTTGTGGGGGACTAGCAGTGAGCAGTTCTTC. The full variable domain, with the rest looked up from reference TRBV5-6 and TRBJ2-1, is DAGVTQSPTHLIKTRGQQVTLRCSPKSGHDTVSWYQQALGQGPQFIFQYYEEEERQRGNFPDRFSGHQFPNYSSELNVNALLLGDSALYLCASSLWGTSSEQFFGPGTRLTVL.

This chain connects TRBV5-1 to TRBJ2-1; possible D gene TRBD2, 10 bases. Germline assignment: CDR1 SGHRS and CDR2 YFSETQ. The CDR3 is 19 amino acids. Trimming stripped 3 bases from V and 7 bases from J, with 29 bases between. The CDR3 DNA reads TGCGCCAGCAGCTCAAGGGACAGGGATCAAGCGGGAGGGCGGAATGAGCAGTTCTTC. Translating gives CASSSRDRDQAGGRNEQFF.

The V gene is TRBV19, the J gene TRBJ1-3; D is unresolved. CDR3 length: 12 amino acids. V lost 9 bases and J 0 bases, leaving 6 bases between the germline ends. Germline V gives CDR1 LNHDA, CDR2 SQIVND (reference sequence). The CDR3 DNA reads TGTGCCAGCGGTAACTCTGGAAACACCATATATTTT. This translates into CASGNSGNTIYF.

The V gene is TRBV27, the J gene TRBJ1-5, with TRBD1 matching 10 bases. Trimming took 8 bases from V and 9 from J; bases not matched to a gene: 10. The germline gives CDR1 MNHEY, CDR2 SMNVEV (reference sequence). This CDR3 spans 14 amino acids. The CDR3 nucleotides are TGTGCCAGCGGGTCCCTGGGACAGGGGCTGCCCCAGCATTTT. Its protein product is CASGSLGQGLPQHF.

V usage is TRBV2 and J usage is TRBJ2-2; no clear D. V was clipped by 8 bases and J by 0 bases, with 7 bases between them. Looked up from germline, CDR1 is SNHLY and CDR2 is FYNNEI. There are 13 residues in the CDR3. CDR3 bases: TGTGCCAGCGCAGCGTCGAACACCGGGGAGCTGTTTTTT. Translated: CASAASNTGELFF.

The chain joins TRBV5-6 to TRBJ2-1; D not resolved. The germline V and J ends were trimmed by 6 bases and 6 bases, with 10 bases remaining between them. CDR3 length equals 12 residues. CDR1 SGHDT and CDR2 YYEEEE come from the germline V gene. The CDR3 nucleotides read TGTGCCAGCACCACGGTTGCCAATGAGCAGTTCTTC. As protein: CASTTVANEQFF.

CDR3 DNA sequence: TGTGCCAGCCACGGACAGAACAACTATGGCTACACCTTC. Translating it yields CASHGQNNYGYTF. The chain recombines TRBV2 with TRBJ1-2; tentative D call: TRBD1 (6 bases). The CDR3 spans 13 residues. V lost 8 bases to trimming and J lost 2 bases, with 12 bases between them. Per the germline V gene, CDR1 is SNHLY and CDR2 is FYNNEI.

The genes are TRBV12-5 and TRBJ2-1, with 9 bases lining up with TRBD2. V shed 8 bases, J shed 4 bases, and the junction held 6 bases outside the gene matches. The CDR3 runs to 14 residues. CDR1 is LGHNT and CDR2 is FRNRAP in the germline V gene. The chain's CDR3 is CASSGTSLYNEQFF. As DNA, the CDR3 is TGTGCTAGTTCCGGGACTAGCCTTTACAATGAGCAGTTCTTC.

The V call is TRBV19, the J call TRBJ1-2; 7 nucleotides agree with TRBD1. Germline values: CDR1 LNHDA, CDR2 SQIVND (reference sequence). With V trimmed by 5 bases and J by 5 bases, 11 bases remained unmatched. The CDR3 loop spans 15 amino acids. The DNA of the CDR3 is TGTGCCAGTAGTCTCAACAGGGGTTCGCGGTATGGCTACACCTTC. It codes for CASSLNRGSRYGYTF.

This clone showed up just once. This chain uses TRBV27 with TRBJ1-4; 7 bases map to TRBD1. V gave up 1 base and J gave up 7 bases; unmatched junction bases: 6. This CDR3 comprises 15 residues. Germline values: CDR1 MNHEY, CDR2 SMNVEV (reference sequence). This chain's CDR3 is CASSLYRGMGEKLFF. The CDR3 bases are TGTGCCAGCAGTTTATACAGGGGAATGGGTGAAAAACTGTTTTTT.